The source of this T cell receptor beta chain is a study of T cell responses to AZD1222 COVID-19 vaccine. Study-level results: Only five to seven AZD1222 recipients were seropositive at baseline. White British people made up most donors, females outnumbered males, and clonal diversity was possibly underestimated.

A remark on this clone: Its matching antigen is unknown.

The CDR3 length is 15 residues. V dropped 4 bases and J dropped 1 base, with 10 bases sitting between them. In germline, CDR1 is SEHNR, CDR2 FQNEAQ (reference sequence). Data came from immunoSEQ multiplex PCR; TCRdb stores just in-frame clones and leaves some out. The sample comprises some 140,000 clones, around 90% of which are singletons, and less than 3.5% rests with the top ten. This chain links TRBV7-9 with TRBJ2-2; D gene ambiguous. This TCR was recovered from an adult in good health. This material consisted of peripheral blood, taken on day 0 of AZD1222 vaccination. The DNA for the CDR3 is TGTGCCAGCAGCTCGCCGGGCCTGAACACCGGGGAGCTGTTTTTT. This encodes CASSSPGLNTGELFF.